The 29 T cell receptor beta chains given below trace back to one sample, sequenced in a study of beta chain features in type 1 diabetes. Expressed TCRB transcripts were sequenced because the entire RNA isolate underwent reverse transcription. Only in-frame clones appear in the TCRdb table, and some are missing; sequencing was by immunoSEQ multiplex PCR. The profile shows roughly 120,000 clones, roughly 43% of them singletons. The material sequenced was stem cell memory CD4+ T cells from blood. These receptor sequences come from a woman aged 18-29 years in good health.

This clone was seen only a few times. The CDR3 loop is CASSLLALAYEQYF. The CDR3 DNA follows: TGTGCCAGCAGTTTACTAGCTTTAGCCTACGAGCAGTACTTC. The chain joins TRBV28 to TRBJ2-7; possible D gene TRBD2, 5 bases. From germline, CDR1 is MDHEN and CDR2 SYDVKM. V lost 2 bases and J lost 2, with 10 bases in between. The CDR3 covers 14 residues.

The rearrangement joins TRBV7-3 to TRBJ2-1, with a possible D match to TRBD1 (5 bases). The germline gives CDR1 SGHTA, CDR2 FQGTGA. This CDR3 spans 20 amino acids. V was clipped by 5 bases and J by 0 bases, with 26 bases between them. CDR3 DNA: TGTGCCAGCAGCCCCCGAGGCAGGGCCAATAAGACGGTCTCCTACAATGAGCAGTTCTTC. It codes for CASSPRGRANKTVSYNEQFF.

The chain carries TRBV18 and TRBJ2-7, with a possible D match to TRBD2 (5 bases). With 3 bases removed from V and 6 bases from J, the gap between germline ends came to 15 bases. The CDR3 length is 14 residues. Germline loops: CDR1 KGHSH, CDR2 LQKENI. CDR3 residues: CASSPPSPRGEQYF. CDR3 nucleotides: TGTGCCAGCTCACCCCCTAGTCCACGGGGCGAGCAGTACTTC.

The chain employs TRBV2 and TRBJ1-1, with D possibly being TRBD1 (5 bases). Between the trimmed V and J ends, which lost 8 bases and 2 bases, there was a span of 15 bases. Germline assignment: CDR1 SNHLY and CDR2 FYNNEI. There are 14 residues in the CDR3. This CDR3 reads CASQGGASNTEAFF. The CDR3 bases are TGTGCCAGCCAAGGTGGGGCTTCTAACACTGAAGCTTTCTTT. Drawing the rest from reference TRBV2 and TRBJ1-1, the complete variable domain is EPEVTQTPSHQVTQMGQEVILRCVPISNHLYFYWYRQILGQKVEFLVSFYNNEISEKSEIFDDQFSVERPDGSNFTLKIRSTKLEDSAMYFCASQGGASNTEAFFGQGTRLTVV.

This clone was picked up one time. The chain links TRBV7-2 to TRBJ1-2, with a tentative D call TRBD1 (6 bases). This CDR3 spans 13 amino acids. V was clipped by 4 bases and J by 4 bases, with 10 bases between them. The germline V gene has CDR1 SGHTA and CDR2 FQGNSA. CDR3 region: CASSSRQAYGYTF. DNA of the CDR3: TGTGCCAGCAGCTCTCGACAGGCCTATGGCTACACCTTC.

This clone has just a few counts. The chain employs TRBV10-3 and TRBJ1-1, with D maybe TRBD1 (5 bases). This CDR3 is built from 14 residues. V was cut by 0 bases and J by 7 bases, with 12 bases left in between. Germline lookup yields CDR1 ENHRY and CDR2 SYGVKD. CDR3 residues: CAISESQGLNEAFF. The CDR3 nucleotides are TGTGCCATCAGTGAGTCGCAGGGTCTGAATGAAGCTTTCTTT.

V gene TRBV18 combines with J gene TRBJ2-1, with D uncertain. This CDR3 comprises 12 residues. Germline loops: CDR1 KGHSH, CDR2 LQKENI. V lost 3 bases and J 6 bases, leaving 6 bases between the germline ends. This CDR3 is CASSPLANEQFF. For the CDR3, the DNA is TGTGCCAGCTCACCGCTGGCCAATGAGCAGTTCTTC.

The chain uses TRBV11-2 and TRBJ2-1; 13 bases line up with TRBD2. Germline lookup yields CDR1 SGHAT and CDR2 FQNNGV. V trimming: 6 bases; J trimming: 8 bases; junction bases outside the gene matches: 7. The CDR3 totals 15 residues. The CDR3 sequence: CASSAGTSGNDEQFF. In DNA form, the CDR3 reads TGTGCCAGCAGTGCCGGGACTAGCGGGAACGATGAGCAGTTCTTC.

This clone was observed a few times. V gene TRBV4-2 combines with J gene TRBJ1-1, with D perhaps matching TRBD1 (5 bases). The CDR3 consists of 17 residues. CDR1 LGHNA and CDR2 YNFKEQ come from the germline V gene. V lost 1 base, J lost 0 bases, and 15 bases lay in between. CDR3 amino acids: CASSQGRGNGLNTEAFF. Here the CDR3 DNA reads TGTGCCAGCAGCCAAGGGAGGGGAAATGGTCTGAACACTGAAGCTTTCTTT.

The chain employs TRBV6-1 and TRBJ1-2, with D possibly matching TRBD1 (6 bases). V dropped 4 bases and J dropped 6 bases, with 18 bases sitting between them. The germline V gene has CDR1 MNHNS and CDR2 SASEGT. The CDR3 totals 15 residues. The CDR3 reads CASSGHLQGFDGYTF. In DNA, the CDR3 is TGTGCCAGCAGTGGACATCTACAGGGATTTGATGGCTACACCTTC.

This chain uses TRBV29-1 with TRBJ2-1, with D possibly being TRBD2 (5 bases). Trimming stripped 7 bases from V and 7 bases from J, with 20 bases between. Germline CDR1 reads SQVTM; CDR2 reads ANQGSEA. The CDR3 has 14 amino acids. The CDR3 loop is CSAWESHAKNEQFF. CDR3 DNA: TGCAGCGCGTGGGAGAGTCATGCAAAAAATGAGCAGTTCTTC.

V usage is TRBV5-1 and J usage is TRBJ2-7; TRBD1 aligns across 8 bases. Germline V gene lookup returns CDR1 SGHRS and CDR2 YFSETQ. With V trimmed by 1 base and J by 3 bases, 9 bases remained unmatched. The CDR3 is 16 amino acids. DNA of the CDR3: TGCGCCAGCAGCTTGACCGGACAGGGTGGGGGCTACGAGCAGTACTTC. Its translation: CASSLTGQGGGYEQYF. The full variable domain, rest sourced from reference TRBV5-1 and TRBJ2-7, is KAGVTQTPRYLIKTRGQQVTLSCSPISGHRSVSWYQQTPGQGLQFLFEYFSETQRNKGNFPGRFSGRQFSNSRSEMNVSTLELGDSALYLCASSLTGQGGGYEQYFGPGTRLTVT.

This clone was counted between two and nine times. The chain carries TRBV19 and TRBJ2-1; D is possibly TRBD1 (5 bases). Trimming took 7 bases from V and 6 from J, leaving 16 bases between them. Germline CDR1 reads LNHDA; CDR2 reads SQIVND (reference sequence). This CDR3 has 14 amino acids. The CDR3 region is CASTDLGRLNEQFF. The CDR3 nucleotides read TGTGCCAGTACCGACCTGGGGCGTCTCAATGAGCAGTTCTTC.

This clone was seen once. The CDR3 nucleotides are TGTGCCACCAGAGGACAGGGAAATCAGCCCCAGCATTTT. Amino acids: CATRGQGNQPQHF. This chain uses TRBV15 with TRBJ1-5, with TRBD1 matching 8 bases. Germline trimming cut 6 bases from V and 4 bases from J; bases unmatched to any gene: 2. From germline, CDR1 is LNHNV and CDR2 YYDKDF (reference sequence). This CDR3 spans 13 amino acids.

This clone has just a few counts. V and J are TRBV10-1 and TRBJ2-7; D is unresolved. In germline, CDR1 is WNHNN, CDR2 SYGVQD (reference sequence). This CDR3 comprises 13 residues. The ends were cut back, 3 bases at V and 3 bases at J, with 9 bases in the middle. CDR3 bases: TGCGCCAGCAGTGACCTAGGTAACTACGAGCAGTACTTC. Amino acids: CASSDLGNYEQYF.

CDR3 bases: TGTGCCAGTACGAGGCGGGAAAGCAATGAGCAGTTCTTC. It is translated as CASTRRESNEQFF. The chain carries TRBV19 and TRBJ2-1, with D possibly matching TRBD2 (6 bases). CDR3 size: 13 residues. Per germline, CDR1 LNHDA and CDR2 SQIVND (reference sequence). The V end lost 7 bases, the J end lost 6 bases, and 13 bases lay between the germline ends.

This clone has only a few counts. The chain combines TRBV15 with TRBJ2-7; TRBD2 is a possible D gene (6 bases). V was pared by 0 bases and J by 3 bases, with 9 bases between. The CDR3 is 14 amino acids. CDR1 and CDR2 from the germline V gene are LNHNV and YYDKDF (reference sequence). CDR3 in amino acids: CATSRDSGSYEQYF. CDR3 nucleotide sequence: TGTGCCACCAGCAGAGATAGCGGCAGCTACGAGCAGTACTTC.

This clone has only a few counts. The rearrangement uses TRBV28 and TRBJ2-7, with D unresolved. V shed 6 bases and J shed 3 bases, with 12 bases lying between them. CDR1 MDHEN and CDR2 SYDVKM come from the germline V gene. The CDR3 has 13 amino acids. DNA for the CDR3: TGTGCCAGCAGCCGAAACAGTGTCTACGAGCAGTACTTC. It is translated as CASSRNSVYEQYF.

The V call is TRBV25-1, the J call TRBJ2-5; D is possibly TRBD2 (6 bases). The CDR3 consists of 15 residues. Trimming cost V 1 base and J 6 bases, with 15 bases left between them. Germline CDR1 is MGHDK and CDR2 is SYGVNS. The CDR3 DNA reads as TGTGCCAGCAGTGAATGGGGCGGGGTAGCACAGACCCAGTACTTC. It specifies CASSEWGGVAQTQYF.

The genes are TRBV29-1 and TRBJ1-2; tentatively, D is TRBD1 (5 bases). Between the trimmed V and J ends, which lost 4 bases and 6 bases, there was a span of 12 bases. CDR1 is SQVTM, CDR2 ANQGSEA, per germline. The CDR3 spans 12 residues. The CDR3 DNA reads TGCAGCGTTGCAGGGTTTACTCATGGCTACACCTTC. Amino acids: CSVAGFTHGYTF.

The V gene is TRBV13, the J gene TRBJ1-1; unclear D gene. The CDR3 spans 13 residues. V was clipped by 4 bases and J by 3 bases, with 9 bases between them. CDR1 is PRHDT and CDR2 is FYEKMQ in the germline V gene (reference sequence). In nucleotides, the CDR3 is TGTGCCAGCAGCTCTCTTTTATACACTGAAGCTTTCTTT. Protein sequence: CASSSLLYTEAFF.

This clone was counted between two and nine times. V is TRBV7-2 and J is TRBJ2-1; a weak D match, TRBD1 (6 bases). The CDR3 sequence is 13 residues long. The germline CDR1 and CDR2 sequences are SGHTA and FQGNSA. Trimming cost V 6 bases and J 5 bases, with 11 bases left between them. As DNA, the CDR3 is TGTGCCAGCAGTCTGGACAGAAACAATGAGCAGTTCTTC. Translation: CASSLDRNNEQFF. Full variable domain (outside the CDR3, taken from reference TRBV7-2 and TRBJ2-1): GAGVSQSPSNKVTEKGKDVELRCDPISGHTALYWYRQSLGQGLEFLIYFQGNSAPDKSGLPSDRFSAERTGGSVSTLTIQRTQQEDSAVYLCASSLDRNNEQFFGPGTRLTVL.

Of note for this clone: The junction departs from the called germline gene at one end, perhaps through a read error. The rearrangement uses TRBV28 and TRBJ2-5; 9 positions match TRBD2. The CDR3 is made up of 15 amino acids. CDR1 MDHEN and CDR2 SYDVKM come from the germline V gene. This CDR3 is CASSLGYGPWREGNF. Written as DNA, the CDR3 is TGTGCCAGCAGTTTGGGCTATGGGCCCTGGCGGGAGGGCAACTTC.

The CDR3: CASSFRFAGAGNEQFF. The CDR3 coding sequence is TGTGCCAGCAGTTTTAGGTTCGCAGGCGCGGGCAATGAGCAGTTCTTC. The V call is TRBV28, the J call TRBJ2-1; maybe TRBD2 (5 bases). CDR1 and CDR2 (germline): MDHEN, SYDVKM. The V end lost 3 bases, the J end lost 6 bases, and 18 bases lay between the germline ends. The CDR3 consists of 16 residues.

This clone was detected a few times. This chain connects TRBV7-8 to TRBJ2-1; 11 bases line up with TRBD2. This CDR3 is built from 19 residues. Germline CDR1 and CDR2: SGHVS and FQNEAQ. The V gene end was trimmed by 1 base and the J gene end by 4 bases; junction bases not matched to a gene: 12. The CDR3 here is CASSLVLLAGVFGYNEQFF. CDR3 DNA sequence: TGTGCCAGCAGCTTAGTCCTACTAGCGGGAGTGTTCGGTTACAATGAGCAGTTCTTC.

The chain uses TRBV28 and TRBJ1-2; 8 bases are shared with TRBD1. The V segment lost 6 bases and the J segment 2 bases; nucleotides outside the gene matches: 8. The CDR3 is 15 amino acids. Germline CDR1 and CDR2: MDHEN and SYDVKM. The DNA for the CDR3 is TGTGCCAGCAGCCGATTCGACAGGGGCAACTATGGCTACACCTTC. Translated, it gives CASSRFDRGNYGYTF.

There are a few counts of this clone. The chain joins TRBV7-9 to TRBJ1-5, with a tentative D call TRBD1 (6 bases). The CDR3 runs to 14 residues. Trimming took 3 bases from V and 3 from J, leaving 9 bases between them. Germline V gene sequence: CDR1 SEHNR, CDR2 FQNEAQ (reference sequence). The CDR3 DNA reads TGTGCCAGCAGCTTTGGACAGTTCAATCAGCCCCAGCATTTT. It encodes CASSFGQFNQPQHF.

This clone has more than one count but fewer than ten. The chain joins TRBV19 to TRBJ1-2; D may be TRBD1 (5 bases). Trimming shortened V by 8 bases and J by 4 bases, and 17 bases separated the two germline ends. CDR3 size: 14 residues. Germline lookup yields CDR1 LNHDA and CDR2 SQIVND (reference sequence). CDR3 sequence (DNA): TGTGCCAGTTCGTTCACACAGGCCCGCTATGGCTACACCTTC. It is translated as CASSFTQARYGYTF.

This clone was picked up a small number of times. This sequence joins TRBV28 and TRBJ2-7; D is unclear. CDR1 MDHEN and CDR2 SYDVKM come from the germline V gene. This CDR3 comprises 13 residues. Trimming left V 5 bases short and J 3 bases short, with 11 bases between. CDR3 in DNA: TGTGCCAGCAGTACCCAGACATTCTACGAGCAGTACTTC. Encoded protein: CASSTQTFYEQYF.